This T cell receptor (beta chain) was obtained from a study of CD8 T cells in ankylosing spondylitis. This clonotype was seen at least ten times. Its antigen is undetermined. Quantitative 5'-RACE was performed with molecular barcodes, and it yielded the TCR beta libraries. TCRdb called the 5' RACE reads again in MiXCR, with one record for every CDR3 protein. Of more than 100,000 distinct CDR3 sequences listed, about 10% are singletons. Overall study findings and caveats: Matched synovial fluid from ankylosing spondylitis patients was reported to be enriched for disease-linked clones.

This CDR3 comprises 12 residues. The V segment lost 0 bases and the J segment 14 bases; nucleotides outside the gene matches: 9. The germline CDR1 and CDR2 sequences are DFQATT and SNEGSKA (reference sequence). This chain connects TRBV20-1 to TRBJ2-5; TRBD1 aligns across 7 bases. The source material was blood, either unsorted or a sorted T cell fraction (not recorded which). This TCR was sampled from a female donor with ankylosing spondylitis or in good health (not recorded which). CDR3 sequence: CSARDQGQAPYF. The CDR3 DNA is TGCAGTGCTAGAGATCAAGGACAGGCTCCCTACTTC.